This T cell receptor beta chain emerged from a study of blood T cell repertoires in COVID-19. The V gene end was trimmed by 0 bases and the J gene end by 2 bases; junction bases not matched to a gene: 11. Germline CDR1 SGHAT, CDR2 FQNNGV. This CDR3 region has 18 residues. Clones were read by immunoSEQ multiplex PCR, and TCRdb kept only the in-frame ones, dropping some. Among over 250,000 clones listed, roughly 90% were seen once. This chain connects TRBV11-2 to TRBJ2-7, with 9 bases that match TRBD2. The sequence was collected from a man aged 45-60 years with acute or convalescent COVID-19. Material: peripheral blood. CDR3 nucleotide sequence: TGTGCCAGCAGCTTAGAACTAGCGGGTTTTCCCCTCCCCTACGAGCAGTACTTC. Its translation is CASSLELAGFPLPYEQYF.